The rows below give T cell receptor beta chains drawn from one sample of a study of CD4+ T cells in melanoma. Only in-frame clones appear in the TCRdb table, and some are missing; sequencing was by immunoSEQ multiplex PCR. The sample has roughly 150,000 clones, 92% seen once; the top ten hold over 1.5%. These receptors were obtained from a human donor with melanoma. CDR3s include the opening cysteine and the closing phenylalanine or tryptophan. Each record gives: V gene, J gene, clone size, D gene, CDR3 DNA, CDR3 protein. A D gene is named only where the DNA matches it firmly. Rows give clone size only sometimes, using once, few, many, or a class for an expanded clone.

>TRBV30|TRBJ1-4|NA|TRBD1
TGTGCCTGGAGGGTACAGGGGGGTAATGAAAAACTGTTTTTT
CAWRVQGGNEKLFF
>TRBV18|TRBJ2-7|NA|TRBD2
TGTGCCAGCTCACCAAAACTAGCGGGGAGCTACGAGCAGTACTTC
CASSPKLAGSYEQYF
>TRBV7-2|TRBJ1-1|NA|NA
TGTGCCAGCAGCTTAAATGCGGGGCGTAGTGAAGCTTTCTTT
CASSLNAGRSEAFF
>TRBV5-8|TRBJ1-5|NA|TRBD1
TGTGCCAGCAGCAAGGGACAGGGAAGCGTCCTAAATCAGCCCCAGCATTTT
CASSKGQGSVLNQPQHF
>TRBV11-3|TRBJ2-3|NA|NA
TGTGCCAGCAGCTTAGTGGGGGTAGATACGCAGTATTTT
CASSLVGVDTQYF
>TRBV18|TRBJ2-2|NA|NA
TGTGCCAGCTCACCAATAAGGACCGGGGAGCTGTTTTTT
CASSPIRTGELFF
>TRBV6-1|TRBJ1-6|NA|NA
TGTGCCAGCAGTGAAGTGGACAGCAATTCACCCCTCCACTTT
CASSEVDSNSPLHF
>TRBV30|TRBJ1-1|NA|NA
TGTGCCTGGAGTCGACAGGCGATTCCTGAAGCTTTCTTT
CAWSRQAIPEAFF
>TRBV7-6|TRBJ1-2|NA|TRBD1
TGTGCCAGCAGCGCCGGGACAGGGGATGTAGGCTACACCTTC
CASSAGTGDVGYTF
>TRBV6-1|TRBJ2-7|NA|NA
TGTGCCAGCAGTGAACAAGCGTACTACGAGCAGTACTTC
CASSEQAYYEQYF
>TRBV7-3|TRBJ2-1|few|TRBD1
TGTGCCAGCAGGGGACAGGGGGGCAATGAGCAGTTCTTC
CASRGQGGNEQFF
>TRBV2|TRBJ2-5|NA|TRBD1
TGTGCCAGTGGCGGGGACAGGGGGCGGCAAGAGACCCAGTACTTC
CASGGDRGRQETQYF
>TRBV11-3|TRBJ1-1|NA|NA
TGTGCCAGCAGCTTAGTGGGGGCTTTCTTT
CASSLVGAFF
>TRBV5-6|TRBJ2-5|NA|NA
TGTGCCAGCAGCTTGATACCCCCGCTAGGGACCCAGTACTTC
CASSLIPPLGTQYF
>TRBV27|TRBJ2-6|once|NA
TGTGCCAGCAGTCCTTTTTTCGGGCAGGGATTCCCCTCTGGGGCCAACGTCCTGACTTTC
CASSPFFGQGFPSGANVLTF
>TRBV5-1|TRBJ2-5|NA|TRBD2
TGCGCCAGCAGCTCTACCACTAGCGGCCAAGAGACCCAGTACTTC
CASSSTTSGQETQYF
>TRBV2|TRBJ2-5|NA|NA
TGTGCCAGCAGTGGACAGACTTACCAAGAGACCCAGTACTTC
CASSGQTYQETQYF
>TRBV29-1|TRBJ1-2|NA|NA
TGCAGCTATCGGACAGATAACTATGGCTACACCTTC
CSYRTDNYGYTF
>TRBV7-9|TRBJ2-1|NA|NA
TGTGCCAGCAGCCAGTGGAGGGGCCGGGATGAGCAGTTCTTC
CASSQWRGRDEQFF
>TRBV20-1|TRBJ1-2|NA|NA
TGCAGTGCTTACAGGGACTATGGCTACACCTTC
CSAYRDYGYTF
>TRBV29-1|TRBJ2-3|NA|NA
TGCAGCGGGACAGGGAGGGGTGGGACAGATACGCAGTATTTT
CSGTGRGGTDTQYF
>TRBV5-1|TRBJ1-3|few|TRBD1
TGCGCCAGCAGGGGACAGGTGTCTGGAAACACCATATATTTT
CASRGQVSGNTIYF
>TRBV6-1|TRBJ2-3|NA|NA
TGTGCCAGCAGTGGGGCCGTTACTAGCACAGATACGCAGTATTTT
CASSGAVTSTDTQYF
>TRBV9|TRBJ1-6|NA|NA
TGTGCCAGCAGCGTAGCAGGGCAGATGGCGGGAAATTCACCCCTCCACTTT
CASSVAGQMAGNSPLHF
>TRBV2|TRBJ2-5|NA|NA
TGTGCCAGCAGTAGGGCGCCTCAAGAGACCCAGTACTTC
CASSRAPQETQYF
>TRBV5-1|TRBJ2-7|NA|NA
TGCGCCAGCAGCATCAATCAGCCGACCAGCTCCTACGAGCAGTACTTC
CASSINQPTSSYEQYF
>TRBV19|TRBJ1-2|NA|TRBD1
TGTGCCAGTAGTATCATAAGACAGGGCGGCTACACCTTC
CASSIIRQGGYTF
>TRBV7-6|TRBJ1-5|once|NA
TGTGCCAGCAGCTTAGGGGGCGCGGAAGTAGCCCAGCATTTT
CASSLGGAEVAQHF
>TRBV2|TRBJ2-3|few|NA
TGTGCCAGCCACGGGGCCCTCACAGATACGCAGTATTTT
CASHGALTDTQYF
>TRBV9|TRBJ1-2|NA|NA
TGTGCCAGCAGCGTATCCTACCTATTCGACCTGTATGGCTACACCTTC
CASSVSYLFDLYGYTF
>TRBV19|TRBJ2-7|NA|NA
TGTGCCAGCCGAAATCTGAGGACCGAAAGAGACGAGCAGTACTTC
CASRNLRTERDEQYF
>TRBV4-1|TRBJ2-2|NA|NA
TGCGCCAGCAGTCATTTCACCGGGGAGCTGTTTTTT
CASSHFTGELFF
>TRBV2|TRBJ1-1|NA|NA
TGTGCCAGCAGTCACTCTCGGGACACCCCGTTGGAGAACACTGAAGCTTTCTTT
CASSHSRDTPLENTEAFF
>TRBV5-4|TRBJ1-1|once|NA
TGTGCCAGCAGCGGCGGATATGAAGCTTTCTTT
CASSGGYEAFF
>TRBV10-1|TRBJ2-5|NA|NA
TGCGCCACGTCTCGAGGGTACCGGGAGACCCAGTACTTC
CATSRGYRETQYF
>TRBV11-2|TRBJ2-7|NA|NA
TGTGCCAGCAGCTTAGAAATTTTCCACGAGCAGTACTTC
CASSLEIFHEQYF
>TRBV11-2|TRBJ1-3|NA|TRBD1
TGTGCCAGCAACACTCTGACAGGGCCCCTTGGAAACACCATATATTTT
CASNTLTGPLGNTIYF
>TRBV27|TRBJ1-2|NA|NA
TGTGCCAGCAGTTTATCCTTAGTACGTCCCGGCTACACCTTC
CASSLSLVRPGYTF
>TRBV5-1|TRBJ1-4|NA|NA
TGCGCCAGCAGCTTGGTCTCAGGGAATGAAAAACTGTTTTTT
CASSLVSGNEKLFF
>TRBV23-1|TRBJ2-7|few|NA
TGCGCCAGCAGTTGTACAGGGCCCCCCACCATCTACGAGCAGTACTTC
CASSCTGPPTIYEQYF
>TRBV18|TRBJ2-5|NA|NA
TGTGCCAGCTCACCACCGTCTACGGAGAAAGAGACCCAGTACTTC
CASSPPSTEKETQYF
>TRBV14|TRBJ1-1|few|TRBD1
TGTGCCAGCAGCCAAGCCCTACTTAGACAGGGCGAGACTTTCTTT
CASSQALLRQGETFF
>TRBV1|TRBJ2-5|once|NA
TGCACCAGCAGCCAAGAGAAGCGGGGCTCCCAAGAGACCCAGTACTTC
CTSSQEKRGSQETQYF
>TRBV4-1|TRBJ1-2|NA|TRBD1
TGCGCCAGCAGCCAAGCTAAGACAGGGCACTATGGCTACACCTTC
CASSQAKTGHYGYTF
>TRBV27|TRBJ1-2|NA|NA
TGTGCCAGCAGCCTAACCAGGGACGTTTCCTATGGCTACACCTTC
CASSLTRDVSYGYTF
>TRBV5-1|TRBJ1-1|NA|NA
TGCGCCAGCAGCCTTAATCCGGCAGTTATCACTGAAGCTTTCTTT
CASSLNPAVITEAFF
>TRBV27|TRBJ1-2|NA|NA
TGTGCCAGCAGTTTCACGGGGGCTCGGGGCTATGGCTACACCTTC
CASSFTGARGYGYTF
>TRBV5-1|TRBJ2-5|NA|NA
TGCGCCAGCAGCTTGGGGGGCCGGGAGACCCAGTACTTC
CASSLGGRETQYF
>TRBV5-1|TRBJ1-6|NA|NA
TGCGCCAGCAGCCGTCAAGGGACGGGGTTCGATTCACCCCTCCACTTT
CASSRQGTGFDSPLHF
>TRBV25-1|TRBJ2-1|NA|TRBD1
TGTGCCAGCGCCAAGGACAGGGGGCTAAATGAGCAGTTCTTC
CASAKDRGLNEQFF
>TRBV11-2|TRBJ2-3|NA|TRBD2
TGTGCCAGCAATTTCGGACTAGCGGGGGCACAAGATACGCAGTATTTT
CASNFGLAGAQDTQYF